Listed below are T cell receptor beta chains from one sample, sequenced in a study of cytomegalovirus exposure and HLA in healthy donors. Sequencing used immunoSEQ multiplex PCR; TCRdb keeps in-frame clones, though not all of them. The table includes over 85,000 clones, approximately 71% detected once. Material: PBMCs. The source is a male donor in good health and CMV-seropositive. Each CDR3 is given without its conserved first and last residue. Each record gives: D gene, J gene, V gene, CDR3 protein. D genes are given only for firm matches.

d_call: -; j_call: TRBJ2-7; v_call: TRBV10-3; cdr3_aa: AISVSAGTYEQY
d_call: TRBD2; j_call: TRBJ2-1; v_call: TRBV5-1; cdr3_aa: ASSLGTSGKARHNEQF
d_call: TRBD2; j_call: TRBJ2-1; v_call: TRBV12-5; cdr3_aa: ASGLGPSGTEQF
d_call: TRBD2; j_call: TRBJ2-1; v_call: TRBV10-3; cdr3_aa: AITIERGGEQF
d_call: TRBD2; j_call: TRBJ2-5; v_call: TRBV6-1; cdr3_aa: ASSDLAGGWGTQY
d_call: -; j_call: TRBJ1-4; v_call: TRBV6-1; cdr3_aa: ASSDGQPNEKLF
d_call: -; j_call: TRBJ2-3; v_call: TRBV5-1; cdr3_aa: ASSYDRDSDTQY
d_call: -; j_call: TRBJ2-2; v_call: TRBV6-6; cdr3_aa: ASTHFSPGELF
d_call: TRBD1; j_call: TRBJ1-2; v_call: TRBV7-3; cdr3_aa: ASSSGQARIYGYT
d_call: -; j_call: TRBJ1-2; v_call: TRBV28; cdr3_aa: ASSSPGLGGYT
d_call: TRBD2; j_call: TRBJ2-1; v_call: TRBV7-9; cdr3_aa: ASSPRGLAGGNEQF
d_call: TRBD1; j_call: TRBJ1-1; v_call: TRBV7-2; cdr3_aa: ASSRQGGEAF
d_call: -; j_call: TRBJ1-6; v_call: TRBV27; cdr3_aa: ASSSYGTPRYNSPLH
d_call: TRBD2; j_call: TRBJ2-1; v_call: TRBV5-6; cdr3_aa: ASSLLTSGYNEQF
d_call: -; j_call: TRBJ2-3; v_call: TRBV11-3; cdr3_aa: ASSLESSPGTDTQY
d_call: -; j_call: TRBJ1-1; v_call: TRBV9; cdr3_aa: ASSPRQENTEAF
d_call: TRBD2; j_call: TRBJ2-5; v_call: TRBV25-1; cdr3_aa: ASSDPHSGRWQETQY
d_call: -; j_call: TRBJ2-2; v_call: TRBV7-2; cdr3_aa: ASSLVKSTGGLF
d_call: TRBD1; j_call: TRBJ2-7; v_call: TRBV9; cdr3_aa: ASSVGPGTGLAEQY
d_call: -; j_call: TRBJ2-3; v_call: TRBV9; cdr3_aa: ASSPLAGRITDTQY
d_call: TRBD2; j_call: TRBJ2-1; v_call: TRBV7-9; cdr3_aa: SSSSKLASEQF
d_call: -; j_call: TRBJ1-3; v_call: TRBV6-5; cdr3_aa: ASSPRDTSGNTIY
d_call: -; j_call: TRBJ2-7; v_call: TRBV5-1; cdr3_aa: ASKGTSTYEQY
d_call: TRBD1; j_call: TRBJ1-5; v_call: TRBV19; cdr3_aa: ASLGQGESNQPQH
d_call: -; j_call: TRBJ2-3; v_call: TRBV7-9; cdr3_aa: ASSPEAYTDTQY
d_call: TRBD1; j_call: TRBJ1-1; v_call: TRBV6-5; cdr3_aa: ASTNRDRGQAF
d_call: -; j_call: TRBJ1-1; v_call: TRBV9; cdr3_aa: ASSVAGTGGVTEAF
d_call: -; j_call: TRBJ2-1; v_call: TRBV27; cdr3_aa: ASSSFEARKQF
d_call: -; j_call: TRBJ2-7; v_call: TRBV7-9; cdr3_aa: SSSGAGVD
d_call: -; j_call: TRBJ1-2; v_call: TRBV11-2; cdr3_aa: ASSLDPQGYNGYT
d_call: TRBD1; j_call: TRBJ1-3; v_call: TRBV4-2; cdr3_aa: ASSHSQTGDRNTIY
d_call: TRBD1; j_call: TRBJ2-7; v_call: TRBV7-9; cdr3_aa: SSSLTGGLKRQY
d_call: -; j_call: TRBJ2-3; v_call: TRBV5-1; cdr3_aa: ASSSEGPTDTQY
d_call: -; j_call: TRBJ2-7; v_call: TRBV7-8; cdr3_aa: ASSSHAGQY
d_call: -; j_call: TRBJ1-4; v_call: TRBV30; cdr3_aa: AWRADLNEKLF